What follows is one TCR beta chain and its context. No antigen is known for it. With 5 bases removed from V and 4 bases from J, the gap between germline ends came to 11 bases. Germline CDR1 is SEHNR and CDR2 is FQNEAQ (reference sequence). The CDR3 runs 14 residues. The investigators reverse transcribed all of the isolated RNA, so they sequenced expressed TCRB transcripts. Assay: immunoSEQ multiplex PCR; the TCRdb copy retains only in-frame clones and omits some. The sample lists fewer than 500,000 clones; about 14% were seen once. This specimen belongs to a study of beta chain features in type 1 diabetes. The overall study: Analysis included around 99,000,000 sorted cells drawn from all samples. Study results and caveats: Shortening of TCRB CDR3s, moderate but significant, appeared in all four CD4+ subsets of Type 1 diabetes patients. In type 1 diabetes patients, VDJ junctions had fewer insertions; deletions at these junctions were more frequent. Healthy donors had naive, central memory and Treg TCRB repertoires that appeared less similar than those seen among patients.

The V and J genes are TRBV7-9 and TRBJ1-4, with D possibly TRBD1 on 6 matching bases. Sequencing was performed on naive CD4+ T cells from blood. This receptor was identified in a man aged 25-45 years in good health. CDR3 amino acids: CASSLTGLNEKLFF. CDR3 bases: TGTGCCAGCAGCCTTACAGGGCTTAATGAAAAACTGTTTTTT.